Shown below are 20 T cell receptor beta chains from a single sample sequenced in a study of CD8 T cells in Susac syndrome. RNA amounts of about 0.5 to 1 ug underwent reverse transcription with random hexamers. TCRdb re-called the immunoSEQ multiplex PCR reads with MiXCR, one entry per CDR3 protein. The data contain 85,000 to 120,000 distinct CDR3 sequences, less than 95% of them singletons. Sequencing input: CD8+ T cells from PBMCs. These receptors all stem from a human donor with Susac syndrome.

The rearrangement uses TRBV13 and TRBJ2-7; 7 bases are a match to TRBD1. J gave up 3 bases and V 0 bases, and 5 bases lay outside the gene matches. This CDR3 spans 15 amino acids. CDR1 is PRHDT, CDR2 FYEKMQ, per germline (reference sequence). The CDR3 loop reads CASSLGGQVIYEQYF. CDR3 bases: TGTGCCAGCAGCTTAGGCGGACAGGTAATCTACGAGCAGTACTTC.

The chain carries TRBV7-8 and TRBJ2-5; D is unclear. The germline V gene has CDR1 SGHVS and CDR2 FQNEAQ. V lost 3 bases, J lost 1 base, and 3 bases lay in between. The CDR3 consists of 12 residues. CDR3 coding DNA: TGTGCCAGCAGCTTCCCCCAAGAGACCCAGTACTTC. Its translation: CASSFPQETQYF. The full variable domain, completed using reference TRBV7-8 and TRBJ2-5, is GAGVSQSPRYKVAKRGQDVALRCDPISGHVSLFWYQQALGQGPEFLTYFQNEAQLDKSGLPSDRFFAERPEGSVSTLKIQRTQQEDSAVYLCASSFPQETQYFGPGTRLLVL.

The chain employs TRBV7-6 and TRBJ2-5; the D call may be TRBD1 or TRBD2 (6 bases each). V was pared by 2 bases and J by 5 bases, with 18 bases between. Looked up from germline, CDR1 is SGHVS and CDR2 is FNYEAQ. CDR3 length: 16 amino acids. The CDR3 region has the DNA TGTGCCAGCAGCTTAAAGTGGGGGGCGGTTGATGAGACCCAGTACTTC. Amino acids: CASSLKWGAVDETQYF. The full variable domain, in which reference TRBV7-6 and TRBJ2-5 provide the parts outside the CDR3, is GAGVSQSPRYKVTKRGQDVALRCDPISGHVSLYWYRQALGQGPEFLTYFNYEAQQDKSGLPNDRFSAERPEGSISTLTIQRTEQRDSAMYRCASSLKWGAVDETQYFGPGTRLLVL.

V usage is TRBV14 and J usage is TRBJ2-7; a weak D match, TRBD2 (5 bases). CDR1 and CDR2 (germline): SGHDN, FVKESK. V shed 4 bases and J shed 6 bases, with 10 bases lying between them. The CDR3 runs to 12 residues. This CDR3 is CASSPGIPEQYF. CDR3 DNA sequence: TGTGCCAGCAGCCCGGGGATACCCGAGCAGTACTTC.

V usage is TRBV19 and J usage is TRBJ2-7, with D perhaps matching TRBD2 (6 bases). CDR1 and CDR2 (germline): LNHDA, SQIVND (reference sequence). This CDR3 has 14 amino acids. Trimming cost V 0 bases and J 1 base, with 7 bases left between them. The CDR3 protein is CASSIDRGSYEQYF. CDR3 DNA: TGTGCCAGTAGTATAGATCGGGGGTCCTACGAGCAGTACTTC.

V gene TRBV9 combines with J gene TRBJ1-5; tentatively, D is TRBD1 (6 bases). This CDR3 contains 14 residues. The ends were cut back, 3 bases at V and 4 bases at J, with 11 bases in the middle. Germline V gene sequence: CDR1 SGDLS, CDR2 YYNGEE. The CDR3 DNA reads as TGTGCCAGCAGCGGGGGGGGGCCAAATCAGCCCCAGCATTTT. The encoded protein is CASSGGGPNQPQHF.

V gene TRBV13 combines with J gene TRBJ1-1, with 7 bases aligning to TRBD1. The V segment lost 6 bases and the J segment 3 bases; nucleotides outside the gene matches: 7. Germline V gene sequence: CDR1 PRHDT, CDR2 FYEKMQ (reference sequence). This CDR3 comprises 14 residues. This CDR3 reads CASRSLQGDTEAFF. CDR3 nucleotide sequence: TGTGCCAGCAGGTCCCTTCAGGGGGACACTGAAGCTTTCTTT.

The chain couples TRBV3-1 to TRBJ2-7, with D tentatively TRBD1 (6 bases). Germline assignment: CDR1 LGHDT and CDR2 YNNKEL (reference sequence). The CDR3 loop spans 13 amino acids. V was pared by 1 base and J by 9 bases, with 13 bases between. The CDR3: CASSQGDTDGQYF. The CDR3 DNA reads TGTGCCAGCAGCCAAGGGGACACAGACGGGCAGTACTTC.

The V call is TRBV9, the J call TRBJ2-1, with TRBD1 as a possible D gene (6 bases). CDR1 is SGDLS and CDR2 is YYNGEE in the germline V gene. Trimming cost V 5 bases and J 5 bases, with 14 bases left between them. The CDR3 is made up of 14 amino acids. The CDR3: CASRPGHSHNEQFF. The DNA of the CDR3 is TGTGCCAGCAGGCCGGGACATTCTCACAATGAGCAGTTCTTC.

The chain uses TRBV29-1 and TRBJ2-3; 9 bases align to TRBD1. The trim removed 8 bases at V and 6 bases at J, leaving 6 bases unmatched. Germline values: CDR1 SQVTM, CDR2 ANQGSEA. The CDR3 sequence is 12 residues long. The CDR3 nucleotides are TGCAGCTCCGACAGGGGGGTGGATACGCAGTATTTT. It yields the protein CSSDRGVDTQYF.

The chain is built from TRBV5-6 and TRBJ2-1, with D perhaps given as TRBD1 or TRBD2 (5 bases each). The CDR3 is made up of 14 amino acids. The germline V and J ends were trimmed by 0 bases and 5 bases, with 9 bases remaining between them. Germline CDR1 SGHDT, CDR2 YYEEEE. The CDR3 DNA reads TGTGCCAGCAGCTTGGGGGGGAGTCACAATGAGCAGTTCTTC. This translates into CASSLGGSHNEQFF.

V is TRBV20-1 and J is TRBJ1-5; no reliable D call. The CDR3 has 14 residues. Trimming took 3 bases from V and 3 from J, leaving 12 bases between them. Per the germline V gene, CDR1 is DFQATT and CDR2 is SNEGSKA (reference sequence). The CDR3 DNA reads as TGCAGTGCTAGTGGTTGGGATACCAATCAGCCCCAGCATTTT. Translated, it gives CSASGWDTNQPQHF.

The gene calls are TRBV9 and TRBJ2-5; D remains unclear. This CDR3 has 13 amino acids. Germline CDR1 reads SGDLS; CDR2 reads YYNGEE. The germline V and J ends were trimmed by 3 bases and 5 bases, with 11 bases remaining between them. The CDR3 DNA is TGTGCCAGCAGCGCAGGAGTGGGGGAGACCCAGTACTTC. It codes for CASSAGVGETQYF.

This chain uses TRBV29-1 with TRBJ2-7; tentative D call: TRBD2 (6 bases). Trimming removed 3 bases at V and 3 bases at J, with 9 bases between. This CDR3 has 12 amino acids. The germline V gene encodes CDR1 SQVTM and CDR2 ANQGSEA. In DNA form, the CDR3 reads TGCAGCGTTGAGGAGGGTGTCTACGAGCAGTACTTC. Protein sequence: CSVEEGVYEQYF.

CDR3 in DNA: TGCAGTGCTAGAGCTGTTGAGGAGTTGGTCGCAGATACGCAGTATTTT. Translating gives CSARAVEELVADTQYF. The rearrangement joins TRBV20-1 to TRBJ2-3; the D is unclear. With 1 base removed from V and 4 bases from J, the gap between germline ends came to 18 bases. Germline assignment: CDR1 DFQATT and CDR2 SNEGSKA (reference sequence). This CDR3 spans 16 amino acids.

This chain joins TRBV9 and TRBJ2-1; TRBD2 matches 10 bases. Trimming at V came to 5 bases and at J to 13 bases, leaving 3 bases not matched to a gene. The germline V gene has CDR1 SGDLS and CDR2 YYNGEE. CDR3 length equals 11 residues. The CDR3: CASSSGGNQFF. Here the CDR3 DNA reads TGTGCCAGCAGTAGCGGGGGGAACCAGTTCTTC.

This chain connects TRBV5-4 to TRBJ1-2; D not certain. Between the trimmed V and J ends, which lost 4 bases and 3 bases, there was a span of 10 bases. Germline CDR1 and CDR2: SGHNT and YYREEE (reference sequence). This CDR3 is 13 amino acids long. The DNA for the CDR3 is TGTGCCAGCAGCGCGTTGGACCACTATGGCTACACCTTC. Translating it yields CASSALDHYGYTF.

The chain recombines TRBV6-2 or TRBV6-3 with TRBJ2-7; unclear D gene. Trimming took 7 bases from V and 0 from J, leaving 4 bases between them. CDR1 and CDR2 from the germline V gene are MNHEY and SVGEGT. The CDR3 covers 11 residues. Here the CDR3 reads CASTSSYEQYF. The CDR3 region has the DNA TGTGCCAGCACGAGCTCCTACGAGCAGTACTTC.

The J gene is TRBJ1-3, the V gene TRBV9; 7 bases are a match to TRBD1. This CDR3 is built from 16 residues. V was clipped by 3 bases and J by 0 bases; unmatched bases: 6. Germline V gene data show CDR1 as SGDLS and CDR2 as YYNGEE. The CDR3 DNA sequence: TGTGCCAGCAGCGCCCCACAGGGGCTCTCTGGAAACACCATATATTTT. Translating it yields CASSAPQGLSGNTIYF.

The chain's CDR3 is CTADRGKHQPQHF. The CDR3 DNA reads TGCACTGCGGACAGGGGGAAGCATCAGCCCCAGCATTTT. The chain uses TRBV20-1 and TRBJ1-5, with TRBD1 identical over 10 bases. Germline V lookup: CDR1 DFQATT, CDR2 SNEGSKA (reference sequence). The CDR3 extends over 13 amino acids.